This T cell receptor beta chain originates from a study of blood T cell repertoires in COVID-19. Study overall: The United States, Italy and Spain provided the acute and convalescent COVID-19 samples.

From germline, CDR1 is MRHNA and CDR2 SNTAGT. The CDR3 runs to 15 residues. Trimming removed 5 bases from V and 4 bases from J; junction bases left unmatched: 3. Clinical histories supplied by participants themselves formed the basis of cohort assignment. What the recovered Cohort 3 donors had was two negative PCRs, clearance, or symptom resolution. Repertoires were generated with immunoSEQ multiplex PCR, while TCRdb's copy carries only in-frame clones and drops some. The sample includes 200,000 to 250,000 clones, 82% of them seen just once. Sequencing was carried out using PBMCs or T cells enriched from blood (not recorded which). The V and J genes are TRBV6-4 and TRBJ1-6, with 9 bases lining up with TRBD1. This receptor was taken from a woman in her fifties or sixties who had recovered from COVID-19. CDR3 amino acids: CASSLTGGYNSPLHF. CDR3 nucleotide sequence: TGTGCCAGCAGTTTGACAGGGGGTTATAATTCACCCCTCCACTTT.